The 22 T cell receptor beta chains below were found in one sample sequenced in a study of T cell responses to AZD1222 COVID-19 vaccine. Repertoires were generated with immunoSEQ multiplex PCR, while TCRdb's copy carries only in-frame clones and drops some. This table holds 100,000 to 150,000 clones, more than 85% found once. This specimen was peripheral blood, taken on day 0 of AZD1222 vaccination. All receptors derive from an adult in good health.

The chain combines TRBV29-1 with TRBJ1-1; no firm D call. V lost 5 bases and J lost 1, with 14 bases in between. The CDR3 length is 14 residues. Per the germline V gene, CDR1 is SQVTM and CDR2 is ANQGSEA. CDR3 DNA sequence: TGCAGCGTTCTCAAGCCCCCAGGGAACACTGAAGCTTTCTTT. Translated, it gives CSVLKPPGNTEAFF.

The V call is TRBV28, the J call TRBJ2-3, with 10 bases lining up with TRBD2. The CDR3 spans 16 residues. V lost 7 bases, J lost 1 base, and 8 bases stayed unmatched. Germline V gene sequence: CDR1 MDHEN, CDR2 SYDVKM. The CDR3, as DNA: TGTGCCAGCACCCCCCCCGGGACTAGCGGCACAGATACGCAGTATTTT. As protein: CASTPPGTSGTDTQYF.

The V gene is TRBV5-1, the J gene TRBJ2-2; a possible D gene is TRBD1 (6 bases). Germline lookup yields CDR1 SGHRS and CDR2 YFSETQ. V lost 3 bases to trimming and J lost 4 bases, with 16 bases between them. This CDR3 is 16 amino acids long. CDR3 in amino acids: CASSSLWGRGTGELFF. The CDR3 DNA reads TGCGCCAGCAGCTCCCTATGGGGGCGCGGCACCGGGGAGCTGTTTTTT.

This clone was observed a single time. The chain links TRBV19 to TRBJ1-3; weak D call: TRBD1 (5 bases). The CDR3 extends over 14 amino acids. Germline values: CDR1 LNHDA, CDR2 SQIVND (reference sequence). The V end was cut by 6 bases, the J end by 2 bases, with 11 bases between. CDR3 protein: CASSAGGTGNTIYF. The CDR3 nucleotides read TGTGCCAGTAGCGCGGGGGGGACTGGAAACACCATATATTTT.

The V and J genes are TRBV15 and TRBJ2-5, with TRBD2 matching 12 bases. The CDR3 is 17 residues long. V dropped 2 bases and J dropped 2; count of bases not matched to a gene: 6. CDR1 LNHNV and CDR2 YYDKDF come from the germline V gene (reference sequence). The DNA of the CDR3 is TGTGCCACCAGCAGACCCCGACTAGCGGGAGAACAAGAGACCCAGTACTTC. Translating it yields CATSRPRLAGEQETQYF.

V is TRBV7-9 and J is TRBJ2-4, with D perhaps matching TRBD1 (6 bases). CDR3 size: 17 residues. Germline loops: CDR1 SEHNR, CDR2 FQNEAQ (reference sequence). V was cut by 5 bases and J by 6 bases, with 23 bases left in between. The CDR3 loop is CASSPPPGALVGNIQYF. The CDR3 nucleotides read TGTGCCAGCAGCCCCCCGCCAGGGGCCCTGGTAGGAAACATTCAGTACTTC.

The V and J genes are TRBV7-2 and TRBJ2-1; the D gene is possibly TRBD2 (6 bases). CDR3 length equals 16 residues. Germline CDR1 is SGHTA and CDR2 is FQGNSA. V lost 5 bases to trimming and J lost 6 bases, with 20 bases between them. CDR3: CASSREAGAGSNEQFF. CDR3 DNA sequence: TGTGCCAGCAGCAGAGAAGCCGGGGCGGGAAGCAATGAGCAGTTCTTC. Based on the CDR3 plus reference TRBV7-2 and TRBJ2-1, the full variable domain is GAGVSQSPSNKVTEKGKDVELRCDPISGHTALYWYRQSLGQGLEFLIYFQGNSAPDKSGLPSDRFSAERTGGSVSTLTIQRTQQEDSAVYLCASSREAGAGSNEQFFGPGTRLTVL.

The V and J genes are TRBV3-1 (or the pseudogene TRBV3-2) and TRBJ1-1, with TRBD1 matching over 8 bases. Looked up from germline, CDR1 is LGHDT and CDR2 is YNNKEL (reference sequence). V was clipped by 0 bases and J by 5 bases; unmatched bases: 14. This CDR3 has 18 residues. CDR3 amino acids: CASSQDHREEQGETEAFF. In nucleotides, the CDR3 is TGTGCCAGCAGCCAAGATCATAGGGAGGAACAGGGGGAAACTGAAGCTTTCTTT.

This chain uses TRBV15 with TRBJ2-7, with D perhaps given as TRBD1 or TRBD2 (7 bases each). CDR3 size: 16 residues. CDR1 and CDR2 (germline): LNHNV, YYDKDF (reference sequence). V lost 3 bases and J lost 5, with 20 bases in between. The DNA of the CDR3 is TGTGCCACCAGCAGGGCTTTGACAGGGAGGGGGGACGAGCAGTACTTC. Protein product: CATSRALTGRGDEQYF.

The V gene is TRBV4-1, the J gene TRBJ2-5; D might be TRBD2 (6 bases). V was clipped by 1 base and J by 7 bases, with 10 bases between them. This CDR3 is 13 amino acids long. CDR1 and CDR2 (germline): MGHRA, YSYEKL. The CDR3 region has the DNA TGCGCCAGCAGCCAAGTCGTGGGGGGGACCCAGTACTTC. It yields the protein CASSQVVGGTQYF.

This sequence joins TRBV4-2 and TRBJ2-1; 7 nucleotides match TRBD2. J gave up 3 bases and V 0 bases, and 5 bases lay outside the gene matches. The CDR3 consists of 16 residues. Germline CDR1 LGHNA, CDR2 YNFKEQ. The CDR3: CASSQDRLADYNEQFF. Here the CDR3 DNA reads TGTGCCAGCAGCCAAGATCGCCTAGCGGACTACAATGAGCAGTTCTTC.

CDR3 nucleotide sequence: TGCAGCGTTGAAACTACAGGCAAAAACTATGGCTACACCTTC. It is translated as CSVETTGKNYGYTF. This chain links TRBV29-1 with TRBJ1-2, with D tentatively TRBD1 (5 bases). The CDR3 is 14 amino acids. Germline V gene sequence: CDR1 SQVTM, CDR2 ANQGSEA. Trimming shortened V by 2 bases and J by 2 bases, and 12 bases separated the two germline ends. Looking up the rest from reference TRBV29-1 and TRBJ1-2 gives the full variable domain: SAVISQKPSRDICQRGTSLTIQCQVDSQVTMMFWYRQQPGQSLTLIATANQGSEATYESGFVIDKFPISRPNLTFSTLTVSNMSPEDSSIYLCSVETTGKNYGYTFGSGTRLTVV.

The chain employs TRBV28 and TRBJ1-1; TRBD1 matches at 10 bases. V gave up 4 bases and J gave up 6 bases; unmatched junction bases: 8. The CDR3 is 15 amino acids. The germline V gene encodes CDR1 MDHEN and CDR2 SYDVKM. The chain's CDR3 is CASSSAGTGASEAFF. CDR3 coding DNA: TGTGCCAGCAGTTCCGCCGGGACAGGGGCGTCTGAAGCTTTCTTT. Variable domain in full (rest from reference TRBV28 and TRBJ1-1): DVKVTQSSRYLVKRTGEKVFLECVQDMDHENMFWYRQDPGLGLRLIYFSYDVKMKEKGDIPEGYSVSREKKERFSLILESASTNQTSMYLCASSSAGTGASEAFFGQGTRLTVV.

This rearrangement joins TRBV2 to TRBJ2-1, with D perhaps TRBD1 (6 bases). Germline V gene lookup returns CDR1 SNHLY and CDR2 FYNNEI. The V end was cut by 2 bases, the J end by 5 bases, with 16 bases between. This CDR3 has 16 residues. This chain's CDR3 is CASSERGRGLNNEQFF. In nucleotides, the CDR3 is TGTGCCAGCAGTGAAAGGGGCAGGGGTTTGAACAATGAGCAGTTCTTC.

The chain has TRBV7-2 and TRBJ1-4; D ambiguous. This CDR3 has 16 amino acids. V was shortened by 5 bases and J by 4 bases, with 17 bases between the two germline ends. Germline loops: CDR1 SGHTA, CDR2 FQGNSA. The CDR3 sequence: CASSLNAKRNNEKLFF. DNA of the CDR3: TGTGCCAGCAGCCTAAACGCTAAACGCAATAATGAAAAACTGTTTTTT. Full variable domain (outside the CDR3, taken from reference TRBV7-2 and TRBJ1-4): GAGVSQSPSNKVTEKGKDVELRCDPISGHTALYWYRQSLGQGLEFLIYFQGNSAPDKSGLPSDRFSAERTGGSVSTLTIQRTQQEDSAVYLCASSLNAKRNNEKLFFGSGTQLSVL.

The V call is TRBV7-9, the J call TRBJ1-6; perhaps TRBD1 as D (6 bases). Germline V gene data show CDR1 as SEHNR and CDR2 as FQNEAQ (reference sequence). V lost 5 bases to trimming and J lost 9 bases, with 14 bases between them. This CDR3 is 14 amino acids long. In DNA, the CDR3 is TGTGCCAGCAGCCCCGCGGGGGGGCCTTCACCCCTCCACTTT. It is translated as CASSPAGGPSPLHF.

The chain recombines TRBV6-5 with TRBJ2-7, with 10 bases that match TRBD1. Looked up from germline, CDR1 is MNHEY and CDR2 is SVGAGI. This CDR3 region has 15 residues. Unmatched junction bases numbered 10, after V lost 8 bases and J lost 3 bases. The CDR3 DNA sequence: TGTGCCAGCGGGGCTGTGGGACAGGGGCTCTACGAGCAGTACTTC. Protein product: CASGAVGQGLYEQYF.

The chain has TRBV19 and TRBJ1-3; TRBD1 matches 12 bases. Looked up from germline, CDR1 is LNHDA and CDR2 is SQIVND (reference sequence). CDR3 length equals 16 residues. The V segment lost 2 bases and the J segment 5 bases; nucleotides outside the gene matches: 4. The DNA for the CDR3 is TGTGCCAGTAGTATAAGGGGACAGGGGGCCAGAAACACCATATATTTT. Amino acid sequence: CASSIRGQGARNTIYF.

This clone was seen once. The V call is TRBV28, the J call TRBJ2-7, with 8 nucleotides matching TRBD1. Germline V lookup: CDR1 MDHEN, CDR2 SYDVKM. The ends lost 3 bases at V and 5 bases at J; junction bases unmatched: 6. CDR3 length: 14 residues. The CDR3 protein is CASSFPLTGDEQYF. CDR3 sequence (DNA): TGTGCCAGCAGTTTTCCCCTGACAGGGGACGAGCAGTACTTC.

CDR3 sequence reads: CAWSVAGGRMNIQYF. CDR3 DNA sequence: TGTGCCTGGAGTGTAGCCGGGGGGCGCATGAACATTCAGTACTTC. This sequence joins TRBV30 and TRBJ2-4; maybe TRBD2 (7 bases). The CDR3 has 15 residues. CDR1 is GTSNPN, CDR2 SVGIG, per germline (reference sequence). With 0 bases removed from V and 7 bases from J, the gap between germline ends came to 16 bases.

This clone was seen a single time. V is TRBV3-1 (or the pseudogene TRBV3-2) and J is TRBJ2-7; 7 bases fit TRBD2. The CDR3 extends over 16 amino acids. V lost 0 bases, J lost 2 bases, and 7 bases stayed unmatched. Germline-derived CDR1 and CDR2 are LGHDT and YNNKEL (reference sequence). The CDR3 bases are TGTGCCAGCAGCCAAGAAGGGAGGGCCCCTACCTACGAGCAGTACTTC. Its translation is CASSQEGRAPTYEQYF.

This clone was counted a single time. The chain couples TRBV2 to TRBJ2-7, with 9 bases aligning to TRBD2. Germline trimming cut 2 bases from V and 2 bases from J; bases unmatched to any gene: 4. CDR1 and CDR2 (germline): SNHLY, FYNNEI. The CDR3 has 15 residues. CDR3 nucleotide sequence: TGTGCCAGCAGTGAAAGAGCGGGGGGACCCTACGAGCAGTACTTC. It encodes CASSERAGGPYEQYF.